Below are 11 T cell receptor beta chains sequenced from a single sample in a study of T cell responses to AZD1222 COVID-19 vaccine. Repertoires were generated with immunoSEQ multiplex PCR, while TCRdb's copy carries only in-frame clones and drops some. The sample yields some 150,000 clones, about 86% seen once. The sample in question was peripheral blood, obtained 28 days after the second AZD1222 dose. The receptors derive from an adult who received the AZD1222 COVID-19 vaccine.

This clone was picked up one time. CDR3 residues: CASSQDQLGRGYTF. The CDR3 DNA reads TGTGCCAGCAGCCAAGATCAGTTGGGCAGGGGCTACACCTTC. V is TRBV3-1 (or the pseudogene TRBV3-2) and J is TRBJ1-2; no definite D call. Looked up from germline, CDR1 is LGHDT and CDR2 is YNNKEL (reference sequence). This CDR3 is 14 amino acids long. V lost 0 bases to trimming and J lost 8 bases, with 13 bases between them.

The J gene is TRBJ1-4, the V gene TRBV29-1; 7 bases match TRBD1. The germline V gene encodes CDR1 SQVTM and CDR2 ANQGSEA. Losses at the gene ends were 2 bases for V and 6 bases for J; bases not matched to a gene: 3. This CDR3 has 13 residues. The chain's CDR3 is CSVETGADEKLFF. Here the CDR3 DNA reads TGCAGCGTTGAAACAGGGGCGGATGAAAAACTGTTTTTT.

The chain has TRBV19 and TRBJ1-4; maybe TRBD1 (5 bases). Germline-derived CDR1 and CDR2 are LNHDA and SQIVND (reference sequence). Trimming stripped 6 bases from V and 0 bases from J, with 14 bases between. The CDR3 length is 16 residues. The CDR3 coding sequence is TGTGCCAGTAGAGGGGTCCTCAGCGCAACTAATGAAAAACTGTTTTTT. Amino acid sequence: CASRGVLSATNEKLFF.

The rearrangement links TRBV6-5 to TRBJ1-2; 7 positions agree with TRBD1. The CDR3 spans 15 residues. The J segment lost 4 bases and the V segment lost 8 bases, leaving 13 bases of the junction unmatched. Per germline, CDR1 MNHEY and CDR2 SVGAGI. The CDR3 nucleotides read TGTGCCAGCGGATATGGACAGGTCTCACGCTATGGCTACACCTTC. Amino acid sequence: CASGYGQVSRYGYTF.

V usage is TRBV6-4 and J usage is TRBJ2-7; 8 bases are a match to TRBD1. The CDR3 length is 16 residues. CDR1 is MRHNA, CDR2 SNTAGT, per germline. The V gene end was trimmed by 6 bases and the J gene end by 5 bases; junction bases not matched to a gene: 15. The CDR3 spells CASSTQPGQAFDEQYF. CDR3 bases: TGTGCCAGCAGCACCCAACCGGGACAGGCTTTCGACGAGCAGTACTTC.

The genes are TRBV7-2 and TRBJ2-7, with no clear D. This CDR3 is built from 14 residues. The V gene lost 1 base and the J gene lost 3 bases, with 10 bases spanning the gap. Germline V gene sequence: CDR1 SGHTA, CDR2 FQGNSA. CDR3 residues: CASSLEGFGYEQYF. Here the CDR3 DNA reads TGTGCCAGCAGCTTAGAGGGTTTTGGCTACGAGCAGTACTTC.

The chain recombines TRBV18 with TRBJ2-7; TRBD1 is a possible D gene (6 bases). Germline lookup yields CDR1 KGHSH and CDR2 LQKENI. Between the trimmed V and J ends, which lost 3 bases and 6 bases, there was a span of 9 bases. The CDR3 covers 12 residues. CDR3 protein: CASSPVQGEQYF. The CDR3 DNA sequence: TGTGCCAGCTCACCGGTACAGGGCGAGCAGTACTTC.

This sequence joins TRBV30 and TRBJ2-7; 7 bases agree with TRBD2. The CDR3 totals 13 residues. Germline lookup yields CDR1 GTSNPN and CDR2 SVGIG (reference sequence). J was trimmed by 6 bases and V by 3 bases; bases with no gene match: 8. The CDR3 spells CAWSGGRASEQYF. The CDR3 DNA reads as TGTGCCTGGAGCGGAGGGAGGGCGAGCGAGCAGTACTTC.

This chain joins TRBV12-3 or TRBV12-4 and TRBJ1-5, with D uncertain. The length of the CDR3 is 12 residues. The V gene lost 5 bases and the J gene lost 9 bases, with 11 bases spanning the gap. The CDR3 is CASSPHPSPQHF. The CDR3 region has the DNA TGTGCCAGCAGTCCCCACCCCTCGCCCCAGCATTTT.

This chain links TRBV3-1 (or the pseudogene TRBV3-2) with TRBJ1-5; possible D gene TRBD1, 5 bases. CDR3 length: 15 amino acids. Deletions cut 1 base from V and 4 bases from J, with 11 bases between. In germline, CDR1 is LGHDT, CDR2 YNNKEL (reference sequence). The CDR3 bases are TGTGCCAGCAGCCAAGCCCCGGGGGTAAATCAGCCCCAGCATTTT. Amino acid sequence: CASSQAPGVNQPQHF.

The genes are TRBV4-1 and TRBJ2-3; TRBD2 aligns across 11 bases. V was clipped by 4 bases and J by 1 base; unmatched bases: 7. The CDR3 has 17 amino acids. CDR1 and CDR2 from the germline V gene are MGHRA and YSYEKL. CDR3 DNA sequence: TGCGCCAGCAGCCCCAAACTAGCGGGAGTTGGCACAGATACGCAGTATTTT. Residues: CASSPKLAGVGTDTQYF.